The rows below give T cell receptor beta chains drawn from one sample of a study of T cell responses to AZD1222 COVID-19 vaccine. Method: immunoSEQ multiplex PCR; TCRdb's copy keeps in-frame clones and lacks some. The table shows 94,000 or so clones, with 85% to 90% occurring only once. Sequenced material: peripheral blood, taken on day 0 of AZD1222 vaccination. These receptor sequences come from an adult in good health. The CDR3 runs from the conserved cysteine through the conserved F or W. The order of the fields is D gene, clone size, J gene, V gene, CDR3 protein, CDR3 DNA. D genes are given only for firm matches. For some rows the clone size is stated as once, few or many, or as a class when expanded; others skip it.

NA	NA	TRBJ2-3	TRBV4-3	CASSQDVGSIDTQYF	TGCGCCAGCAGCCAAGATGTCGGGAGTATAGATACGCAGTATTTT
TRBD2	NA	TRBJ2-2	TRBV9	CASSASGRAVTGELFF	TGTGCCAGCAGCGCTAGCGGGAGGGCCGTCACCGGGGAGCTGTTTTTT
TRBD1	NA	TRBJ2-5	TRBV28	CASSLPGTGAETQYF	TGTGCCAGCAGCCTACCCGGGACAGGGGCGGAGACCCAGTACTTC
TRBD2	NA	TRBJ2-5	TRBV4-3	CASSQDTGGRGETQYF	TGCGCCAGCAGCCAAGATACGGGAGGAAGGGGAGAGACCCAGTACTTC
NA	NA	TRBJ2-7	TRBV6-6	CASRYLAGASYEQYF	TGTGCCAGCAGGTACCTAGCAGGGGCCTCCTACGAGCAGTACTTC
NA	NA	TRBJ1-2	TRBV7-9	CASSLSSWTATNYGYTF	TGTGCCAGCAGCCTTAGCTCCTGGACAGCTACTAACTATGGCTACACCTTC
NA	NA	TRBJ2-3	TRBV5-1	CASSLEQNTDTQYF	TGCGCCAGCAGCTTGGAACAGAACACAGATACGCAGTATTTT
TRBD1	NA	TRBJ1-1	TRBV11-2	CASSGGGGILEAFF	TGTGCCAGCAGCGGCGGAGGGGGCATTTTGGAAGCTTTCTTT
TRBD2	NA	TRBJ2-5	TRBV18	CASSPPLAGVGETQYF	TGTGCCAGCTCACCCCCACTAGCGGGAGTTGGTGAGACCCAGTACTTC
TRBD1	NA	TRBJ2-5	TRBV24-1	CATSDFGDRAGTQYF	TGTGCCACCAGTGATTTTGGGGACAGGGCAGGGACCCAGTACTTC
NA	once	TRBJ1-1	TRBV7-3	CASSLGPSNTEAFF	TGTGCCAGCAGCTTGGGTCCGTCGAACACTGAAGCTTTCTTT
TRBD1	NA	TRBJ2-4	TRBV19	CASSSAPQGVINIQYF	TGTGCCAGTAGTTCAGCACCACAGGGGGTAATAAACATTCAGTACTTC
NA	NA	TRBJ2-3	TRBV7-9	CASSLKGGRGSGTDTQYF	TGTGCCAGCAGCTTAAAGGGTGGCAGGGGATCCGGCACAGATACGCAGTATTTT
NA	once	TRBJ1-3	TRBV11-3	CASSLAEGNTIYF	TGTGCCAGCAGCTTAGCTGAAGGAAACACCATATATTTT
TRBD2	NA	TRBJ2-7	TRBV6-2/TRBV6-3	CASSRSSGGAYEQYF	TGTGCCAGCAGCCGTTCTAGCGGAGGGGCCTACGAGCAGTACTTC
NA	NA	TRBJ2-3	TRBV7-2	CASSLIGLTTDTQYF	TGTGCCAGCAGCTTAATAGGACTGACCACAGATACGCAGTATTTT
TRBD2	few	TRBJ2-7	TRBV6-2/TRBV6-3	CASSYHKTGLAGRYEQYF	TGTGCCAGCAGTTACCACAAAACGGGACTAGCGGGTAGATACGAGCAGTACTTC